These 12 T cell receptor beta chains were all obtained from the same sample, sequenced in a study of T cell responses to AZD1222 COVID-19 vaccine. Here immunoSEQ multiplex PCR was the method, and the copy in TCRdb shows in-frame clones only, minus some. The sample contains roughly 190,000 clones, approximately 90% of which appear only once. This sample comprised peripheral blood, obtained 28 days after the second AZD1222 dose. The receptors were gathered from an adult who received the AZD1222 COVID-19 vaccine.

The V and J genes are TRBV5-1 and TRBJ1-3; D gene uncertain. The V end lost 0 bases, the J end lost 2 bases, and 15 bases lay between the germline ends. This CDR3 is built from 17 residues. Germline-derived CDR1 and CDR2 are SGHRS and YFSETQ. Written as DNA, the CDR3 is TGCGCCAGCAGCTTGGCCCCCAGGACCGTTCCTGGAAACACCATATATTTT. Translation gives CASSLAPRTVPGNTIYF.

V is TRBV3-1 (or the pseudogene TRBV3-2) and J is TRBJ2-7, with 7 bases that match TRBD2. CDR3 length: 16 residues. Germline V CDR1 and CDR2: LGHDT, YNNKEL (reference sequence). The V segment lost 4 bases and the J segment 3 bases; nucleotides outside the gene matches: 12. The CDR3 bases are TGTGCCAGCAGCCGTAAAGTCCTAGCGGCGAACTACGAGCAGTACTTC. This encodes CASSRKVLAANYEQYF.

The J gene is TRBJ2-7, the V gene TRBV12-5; TRBD2 matches at 7 bases. This CDR3 has 16 residues. V lost 0 bases and J lost 6; bases outside the gene matches: 11. Looked up from germline, CDR1 is LGHNT and CDR2 is FRNRAP. CDR3 sequence reads: CASGLVSGGSWCEQYF. CDR3 in DNA: TGTGCTAGTGGTTTGGTCTCCGGCGGGAGTTGGTGCGAGCAGTACTTC.

This chain links TRBV7-2 with TRBJ1-1; possible D gene TRBD1, 6 bases. Germline V gives CDR1 SGHTA, CDR2 FQGNSA. The ends were cut back, 5 bases at V and 4 bases at J, with 14 bases in the middle. This CDR3 region has 14 residues. DNA of the CDR3: TGTGCCAGCAGCCCAGGACAGTCCCTCACTGAAGCTTTCTTT. As protein: CASSPGQSLTEAFF.

The chain employs TRBV29-1 and TRBJ2-1; D may be TRBD1 (5 bases). Germline CDR1 SQVTM, CDR2 ANQGSEA. CDR3 length: 11 amino acids. V lost 4 bases, J lost 10 bases, and 11 bases lay in between. The CDR3 DNA follows: TGCAGCGTTGGGATGGGGCGGGAGCAGTTCTTC. Its translation is CSVGMGREQFF.

This clone was seen a single time. V gene TRBV25-1 combines with J gene TRBJ1-2; the match to TRBD1 covers 9 bases. The CDR3 has 17 amino acids. Germline V CDR1 and CDR2: MGHDK, SYGVNS. With 3 bases clipped from V and 8 bases from J, the junction kept 16 bases outside the gene matches. CDR3 bases: TGTGCCAGCAGTGACAGCTACGGGACAGGGAATCTGATCGGCTACACCTTC. Encoded protein: CASSDSYGTGNLIGYTF.

The CDR3 nucleotides are TGCGCCAGCAGTGAAGGTGGTACGAATACGCAGTATTTT. This encodes CASSEGGTNTQYF. The chain joins TRBV10-1 to TRBJ2-3, with unresolved D. The germline V gene encodes CDR1 WNHNN and CDR2 SYGVQD (reference sequence). The CDR3 totals 13 residues. V shed 3 bases and J shed 7 bases, with 11 bases lying between them.

The chain joins TRBV19 to TRBJ2-7; D is possibly TRBD2 (5 bases). Trimming pared 0 bases from V and 2 bases from J, leaving 11 bases between. The CDR3 has 15 residues. The V gene's germline CDR1 is LNHDA and CDR2 SQIVND (reference sequence). The DNA of the CDR3 is TGTGCCAGTAGTATAGATGGTGAGGGCCCCTACGAGCAGTACTTC. Translated: CASSIDGEGPYEQYF.

The CDR3 nucleotides are TGTGCCAGCTCACTGAGCGGAGAAGAGACCCAGTACTTC. This gives the protein CASSLSGEETQYF. The chain carries TRBV18 and TRBJ2-5; D possibly corresponds to TRBD2 (5 bases). The ends were cut back, 4 bases at V and 3 bases at J, with 9 bases in the middle. CDR1 KGHSH and CDR2 LQKENI come from the germline V gene. The CDR3 extends over 13 amino acids.

Only one count was recorded for this clone. At the DNA level, this CDR3 is encoded by other sequences in the same sample as well. The chain uses TRBV7-2 and TRBJ2-3; D is unresolved. Germline V gene lookup returns CDR1 SGHTA and CDR2 FQGNSA. Trimming took off 0 bases at V and 5 bases at J, with 0 bases between the two ends. The CDR3 extends over 11 amino acids. CDR3 loop: CASSLADTQYF. CDR3 sequence (DNA): TGTGCCAGCAGCTTAGCAGATACGCAGTATTTT.

The rearrangement links TRBV21-1 to TRBJ2-4; the table's D gene call, TRBD2, was not cross checked with the DNA. TRBV21-1 constitutes a pseudogene. The CDR3 spans 13 residues. This CDR3 is CASLGLAKNIQYF. CDR3 sequence (DNA): TGTGCCAGCCTCGGGTTAGCCAAAAACATTCAGTACTTC.

This chain connects TRBV28 to TRBJ1-6; 9 nucleotides line up with TRBD1. The CDR3 is 15 amino acids. Per the germline V gene, CDR1 is MDHEN and CDR2 is SYDVKM. The trim removed 2 bases at V and 9 bases at J, leaving 5 bases unmatched. Here the CDR3 DNA reads TGTGCCAGCAGTTTACTGGGGACAGGGCTTTCACCCCTCCACTTT. Translation: CASSLLGTGLSPLHF.